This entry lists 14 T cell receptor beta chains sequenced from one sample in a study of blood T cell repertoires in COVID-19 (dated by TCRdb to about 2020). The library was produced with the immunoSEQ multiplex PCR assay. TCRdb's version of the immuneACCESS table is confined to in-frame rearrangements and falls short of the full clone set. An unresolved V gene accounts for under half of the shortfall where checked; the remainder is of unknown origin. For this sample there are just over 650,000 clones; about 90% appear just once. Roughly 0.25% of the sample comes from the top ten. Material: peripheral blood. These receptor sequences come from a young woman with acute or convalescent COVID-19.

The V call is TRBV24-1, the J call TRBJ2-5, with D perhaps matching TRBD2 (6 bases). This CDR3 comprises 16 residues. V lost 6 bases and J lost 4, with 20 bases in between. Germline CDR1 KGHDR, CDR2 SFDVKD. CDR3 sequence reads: CATSPTEGGRAETQYF. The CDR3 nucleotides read TGTGCCACCAGTCCCACCGAAGGAGGGCGGGCAGAGACCCAGTACTTC.

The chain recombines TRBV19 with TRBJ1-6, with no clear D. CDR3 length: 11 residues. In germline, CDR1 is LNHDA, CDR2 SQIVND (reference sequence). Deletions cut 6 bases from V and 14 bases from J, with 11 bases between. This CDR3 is CASRRGQSLHF. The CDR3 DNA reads TGTGCCAGTAGGCGGGGTCAATCCCTCCACTTT.

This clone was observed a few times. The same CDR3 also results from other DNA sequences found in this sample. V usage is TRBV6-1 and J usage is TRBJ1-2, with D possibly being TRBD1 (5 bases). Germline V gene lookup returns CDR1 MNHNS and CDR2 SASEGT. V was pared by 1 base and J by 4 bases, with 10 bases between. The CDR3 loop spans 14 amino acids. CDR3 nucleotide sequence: TGTGCCAGCAGTGAAGGGACCGGGGGCTATGGCTACACCTTC. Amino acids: CASSEGTGGYGYTF.

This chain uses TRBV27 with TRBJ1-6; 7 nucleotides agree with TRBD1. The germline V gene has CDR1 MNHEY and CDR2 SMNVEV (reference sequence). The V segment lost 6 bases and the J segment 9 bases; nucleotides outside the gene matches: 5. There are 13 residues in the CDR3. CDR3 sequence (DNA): TGTGCCAGCAGCCCAGGGGGTGGTTCACCCCTCCACTTT. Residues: CASSPGGGSPLHF.

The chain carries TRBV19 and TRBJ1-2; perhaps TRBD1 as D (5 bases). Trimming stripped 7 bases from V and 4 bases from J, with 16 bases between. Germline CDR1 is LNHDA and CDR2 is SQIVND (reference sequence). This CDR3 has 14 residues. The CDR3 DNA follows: TGTGCCAGTACCCCAGGGCAGGGCGGCTATGGCTACACCTTC. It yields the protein CASTPGQGGYGYTF.

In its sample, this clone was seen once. The CDR3 bases are TGCGCCAGCAGCCAAGGGGGACGGGGGTCGCTTGGAAACACCATATATTTT. It encodes CASSQGGRGSLGNTIYF. V gene TRBV4-1 combines with J gene TRBJ1-3, with a tentative D call TRBD1 (5 bases). Germline V gene lookup returns CDR1 MGHRA and CDR2 YSYEKL. V lost 1 base and J lost 3, with 16 bases in between. There are 17 residues in the CDR3.

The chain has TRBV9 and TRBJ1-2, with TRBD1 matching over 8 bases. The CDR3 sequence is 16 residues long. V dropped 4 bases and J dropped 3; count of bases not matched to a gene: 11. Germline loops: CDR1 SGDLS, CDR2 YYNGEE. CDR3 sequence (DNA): TGTGCCAGCAGCTCGCTCAGGGGGCCGAATTACTATGGCTACACCTTC. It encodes CASSSLRGPNYYGYTF. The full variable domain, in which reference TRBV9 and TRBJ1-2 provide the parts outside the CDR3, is DSGVTQTPKHLITATGQRVTLRCSPRSGDLSVYWYQQSLDQGLQFLIQYYNGEERAKGNILERFSAQQFPDLHSELNLSSLELGDSALYFCASSSLRGPNYYGYTFGSGTRLTVV.

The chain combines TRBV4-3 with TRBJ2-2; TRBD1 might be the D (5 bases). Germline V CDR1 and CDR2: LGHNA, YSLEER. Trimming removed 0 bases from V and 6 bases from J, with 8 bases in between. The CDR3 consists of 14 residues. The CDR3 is CASSQDQGAGELFF. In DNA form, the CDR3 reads TGCGCCAGCAGCCAAGATCAGGGTGCCGGGGAGCTGTTTTTT.

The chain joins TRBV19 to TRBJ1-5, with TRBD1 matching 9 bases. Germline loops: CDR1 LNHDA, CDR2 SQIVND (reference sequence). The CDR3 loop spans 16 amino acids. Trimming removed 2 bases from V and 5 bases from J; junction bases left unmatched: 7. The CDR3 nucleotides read TGTGCCAGTAGTATATTGGGGGACAGGGCATATCAGCCCCAGCATTTT. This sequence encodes CASSILGDRAYQPQHF.

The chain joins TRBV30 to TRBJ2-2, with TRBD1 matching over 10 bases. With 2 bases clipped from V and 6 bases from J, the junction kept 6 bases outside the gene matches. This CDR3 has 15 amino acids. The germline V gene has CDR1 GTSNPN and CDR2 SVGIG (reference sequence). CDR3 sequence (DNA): TGTGCCTGGAGTACCGGGACAGGGGTTTCCGGGGAGCTGTTTTTT. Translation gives CAWSTGTGVSGELFF.

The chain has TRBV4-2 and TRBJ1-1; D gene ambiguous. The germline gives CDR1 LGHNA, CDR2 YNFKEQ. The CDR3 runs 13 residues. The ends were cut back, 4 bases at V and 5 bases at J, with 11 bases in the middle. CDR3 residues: CASSLAPGTEAFF. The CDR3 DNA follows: TGTGCCAGCAGCCTCGCACCGGGGACTGAAGCTTTCTTT.

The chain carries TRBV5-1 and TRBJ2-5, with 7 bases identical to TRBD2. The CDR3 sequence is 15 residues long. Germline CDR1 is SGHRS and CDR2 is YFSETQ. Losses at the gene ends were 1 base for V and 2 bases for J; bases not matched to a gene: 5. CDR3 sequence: CASSLRDYSQETQYF. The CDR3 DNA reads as TGCGCCAGCAGCTTGCGGGACTACTCTCAAGAGACCCAGTACTTC.

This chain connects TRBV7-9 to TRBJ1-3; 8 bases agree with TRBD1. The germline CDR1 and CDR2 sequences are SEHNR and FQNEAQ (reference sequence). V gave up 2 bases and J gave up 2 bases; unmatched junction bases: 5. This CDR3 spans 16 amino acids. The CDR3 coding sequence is TGTGCCAGCAGCTTAACAGGGACAGGCCCTGGAAACACCATATATTTT. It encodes CASSLTGTGPGNTIYF.

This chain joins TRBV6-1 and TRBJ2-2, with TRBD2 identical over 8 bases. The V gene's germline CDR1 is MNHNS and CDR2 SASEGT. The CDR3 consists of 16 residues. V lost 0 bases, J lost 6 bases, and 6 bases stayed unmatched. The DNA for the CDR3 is TGTGCCAGCAGTGAAGCTGGACTAGCTGGGTCCGGGGAGCTGTTTTTT. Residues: CASSEAGLAGSGELFF.